The 10 T cell receptor beta chains below all came from one sample that was sequenced in a study of blood T cell repertoires in COVID-19. This table comes from immunoSEQ multiplex PCR, and its TCRdb copy is limited to in-frame clones, with some not included. This table holds some 350,000 clones, roughly 88% found once. Sequenced material: PBMCs or T cells enriched from blood (not recorded which). Every receptor here comes from a man aged 30 to 45 who had recovered from COVID-19.

The rearrangement uses TRBV28 and TRBJ1-3; D is ambiguous. The length of the CDR3 is 15 residues. In germline, CDR1 is MDHEN, CDR2 SYDVKM. The V end lost 4 bases, the J end lost 0 bases, and 10 bases lay between the germline ends. The CDR3 nucleotides are TGTGCCAGCAGTTCCCCCACTAACTCTGGAAACACCATATATTTT. Translating it yields CASSSPTNSGNTIYF.

The chain uses TRBV10-1 and TRBJ2-2; 7 bases line up with TRBD1. Germline V CDR1 and CDR2: WNHNN, SYGVQD (reference sequence). V gave up 6 bases and J gave up 3 bases; unmatched junction bases: 4. The CDR3 runs 14 residues. The CDR3 is CASRKGADTGELFF. DNA of the CDR3: TGCGCCAGCAGGAAGGGGGCCGACACCGGGGAGCTGTTTTTT.

This clone was picked up one time. The chain links TRBV19 to TRBJ1-6; TRBD1 is a possible D gene (6 bases). The CDR3 has 17 residues. V was clipped by 1 base and J by 9 bases, with 19 bases between them. The V gene's germline CDR1 is LNHDA and CDR2 SQIVND (reference sequence). This CDR3 reads CASSIALAGAGGSPLHF. The DNA for the CDR3 is TGTGCCAGTAGTATAGCCCTAGCGGGGGCTGGCGGTTCACCCCTCCACTTT.

As concerns this clone: The same CDR3 also results from other DNA sequences found in this sample. The rearrangement links TRBV5-4 to TRBJ2-7, with TRBD1 matching 9 bases. The CDR3 length is 14 residues. The germline V gene has CDR1 SGHNT and CDR2 YYREEE (reference sequence). V lost 2 bases and J lost 2; bases outside the gene matches: 2. CDR3: CASSLGDRAYEQYF. The CDR3 DNA reads TGTGCCAGCAGCTTAGGGGACAGGGCCTACGAGCAGTACTTC.

This chain links TRBV10-3 with TRBJ2-5, with 8 bases matching TRBD2. Trimming took 5 bases from V and 4 from J; bases not matched to a gene: 6. Germline-derived CDR1 and CDR2 are ENHRY and SYGVKD. The CDR3 runs 14 residues. The DNA for the CDR3 is TGTGCCATCAGTCCCAGCGGGGGCCTAGAGACCCAGTACTTC. Protein sequence: CAISPSGGLETQYF.

The DNA for the CDR3 is TGCGCCAGCAGTGAGGGGAGAGATCAGCCCCAGCATTTT. Amino acids: CASSEGRDQPQHF. The chain joins TRBV10-1 to TRBJ1-5, with D unclear. Germline CDR1 and CDR2: WNHNN and SYGVQD (reference sequence). Trimming removed 2 bases from V and 5 bases from J, with 7 bases in between. The CDR3 covers 13 residues.

Concerning this clone itself: This sample includes further DNA sequences coding for the same CDR3. The V gene is TRBV27, the J gene TRBJ2-7, with D possibly being TRBD2 (5 bases). The CDR3 totals 12 residues. Trimming cost V 6 bases and J 4 bases, with 10 bases left between them. CDR1 and CDR2 from the germline V gene are MNHEY and SMNVEV (reference sequence). The CDR3 sequence: CASSPSGYEQYF. The CDR3 DNA is TGTGCCAGCAGCCCCTCGGGGTACGAGCAGTACTTC.

The chain uses TRBV10-3 and TRBJ2-5; D ambiguous. Germline lookup yields CDR1 ENHRY and CDR2 SYGVKD. The CDR3 spans 11 residues. The ends were cut back, 11 bases at V and 4 bases at J, with 11 bases in the middle. The CDR3 loop is CAVGLGETQYF. CDR3 DNA: TGTGCCGTCGGTCTCGGAGAGACCCAGTACTTC.

The J gene is TRBJ1-2, the V gene TRBV11-2; D is uncertain. V shed 1 base and J shed 4 bases, with 16 bases lying between them. Germline CDR1 SGHAT, CDR2 FQNNGV. The CDR3 contains 16 residues. In nucleotides, the CDR3 is TGTGCCAGCAGCTTAGGGGAGGCCGGAGAGGCCTATGGCTACACCTTC. It encodes CASSLGEAGEAYGYTF. Variable domain in full (rest from reference TRBV11-2 and TRBJ1-2): EAGVAQSPRYKIIEKRQSVAFWCNPISGHATLYWYQQILGQGPKLLIQFQNNGVVDDSQLPKDRFSAERLKGVDSTLKIQPAKLEDSAVYLCASSLGEAGEAYGYTFGSGTRLTVV.

This sequence joins TRBV5-1 and TRBJ2-1; D gene ambiguous. CDR3 size: 13 residues. CDR1 and CDR2 (germline): SGHRS, YFSETQ. Trimming left V 0 bases short and J 5 bases short, with 6 bases between. In DNA form, the CDR3 reads TGCGCCAGCAGCTTGGCTTACAACAATGAGCAGTTCTTC. Its translation: CASSLAYNNEQFF.